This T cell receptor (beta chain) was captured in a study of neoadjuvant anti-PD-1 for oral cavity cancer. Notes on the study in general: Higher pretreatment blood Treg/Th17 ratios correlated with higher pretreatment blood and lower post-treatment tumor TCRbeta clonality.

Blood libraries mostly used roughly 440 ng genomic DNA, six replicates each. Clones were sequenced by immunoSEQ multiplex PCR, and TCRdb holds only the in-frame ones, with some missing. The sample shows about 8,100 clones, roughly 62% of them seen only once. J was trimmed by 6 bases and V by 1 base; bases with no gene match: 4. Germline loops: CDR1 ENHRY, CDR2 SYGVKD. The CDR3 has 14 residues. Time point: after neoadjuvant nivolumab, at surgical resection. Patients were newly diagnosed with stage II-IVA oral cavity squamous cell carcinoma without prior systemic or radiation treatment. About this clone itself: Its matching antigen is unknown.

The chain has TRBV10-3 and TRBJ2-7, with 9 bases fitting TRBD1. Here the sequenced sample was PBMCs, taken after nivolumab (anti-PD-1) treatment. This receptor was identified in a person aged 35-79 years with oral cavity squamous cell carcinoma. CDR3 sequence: CAISEWGQGFEQYF. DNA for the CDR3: TGTGCCATCAGTGAGTGGGGACAGGGTTTCGAGCAGTACTTC.